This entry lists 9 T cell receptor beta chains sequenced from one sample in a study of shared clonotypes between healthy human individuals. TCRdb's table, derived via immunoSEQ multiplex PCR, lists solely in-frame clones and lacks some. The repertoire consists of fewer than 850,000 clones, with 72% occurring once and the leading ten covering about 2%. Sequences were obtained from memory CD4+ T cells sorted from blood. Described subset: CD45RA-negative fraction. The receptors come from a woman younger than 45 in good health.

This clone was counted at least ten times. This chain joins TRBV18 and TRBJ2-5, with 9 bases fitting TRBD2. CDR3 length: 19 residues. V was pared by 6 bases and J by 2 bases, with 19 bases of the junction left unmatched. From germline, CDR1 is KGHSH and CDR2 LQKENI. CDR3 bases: TGTGCCAGCTCCCCTGGAAGGACAGAGTCGGGACTAGCACAAGAGACCCAGTACTTC. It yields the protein CASSPGRTESGLAQETQYF.

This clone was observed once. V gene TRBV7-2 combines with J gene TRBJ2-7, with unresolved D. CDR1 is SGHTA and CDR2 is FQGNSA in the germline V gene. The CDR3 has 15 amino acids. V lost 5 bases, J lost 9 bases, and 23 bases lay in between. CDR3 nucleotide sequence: TGTGCCAGCAGCCTACAGCGCGGTACCACCCGGAGGCAGTACTTC. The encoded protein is CASSLQRGTTRRQYF.

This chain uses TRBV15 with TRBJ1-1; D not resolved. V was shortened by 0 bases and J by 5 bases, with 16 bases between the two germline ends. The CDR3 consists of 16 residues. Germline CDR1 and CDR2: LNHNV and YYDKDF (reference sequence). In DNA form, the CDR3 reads TGTGCCACCAGCAGAGATTTCGGTACAAGAGTAACTGAAGCTTTCTTT. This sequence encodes CATSRDFGTRVTEAFF.

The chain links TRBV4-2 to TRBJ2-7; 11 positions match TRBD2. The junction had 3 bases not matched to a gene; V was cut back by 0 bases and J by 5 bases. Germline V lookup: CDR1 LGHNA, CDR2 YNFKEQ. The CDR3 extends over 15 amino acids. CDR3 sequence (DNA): TGTGCCAGCAGCCAAGATAGCGGGAGGGCCGACGAGCAGTACTTC. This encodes CASSQDSGRADEQYF.

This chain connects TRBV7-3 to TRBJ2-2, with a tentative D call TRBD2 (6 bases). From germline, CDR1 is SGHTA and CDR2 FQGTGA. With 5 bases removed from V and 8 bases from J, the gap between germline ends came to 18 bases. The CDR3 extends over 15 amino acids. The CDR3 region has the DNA TGTGCCAGCAGCCCAGGGACTTTAAACCAAGGGGAGCTGTTTTTT. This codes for CASSPGTLNQGELFF.

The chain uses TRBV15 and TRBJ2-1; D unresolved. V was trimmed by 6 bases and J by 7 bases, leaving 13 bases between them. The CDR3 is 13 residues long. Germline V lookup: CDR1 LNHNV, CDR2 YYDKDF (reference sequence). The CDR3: CATSLLEGNEQFF. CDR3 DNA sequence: TGTGCCACCAGTCTCTTAGAAGGTAATGAGCAGTTCTTC.

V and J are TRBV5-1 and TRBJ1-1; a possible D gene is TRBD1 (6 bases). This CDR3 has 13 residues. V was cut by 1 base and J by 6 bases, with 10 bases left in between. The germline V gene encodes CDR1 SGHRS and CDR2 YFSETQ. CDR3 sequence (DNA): TGCGCCAGCAGCTTGATGGGGGGCTCTGAAGCTTTCTTT. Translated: CASSLMGGSEAFF.

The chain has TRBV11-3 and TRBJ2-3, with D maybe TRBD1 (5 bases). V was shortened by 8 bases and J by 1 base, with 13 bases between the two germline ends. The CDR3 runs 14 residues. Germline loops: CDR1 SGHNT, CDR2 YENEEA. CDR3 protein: CASAPGRGTDTQYF. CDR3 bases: TGTGCCAGCGCCCCGGGCAGGGGCACAGATACGCAGTATTTT.

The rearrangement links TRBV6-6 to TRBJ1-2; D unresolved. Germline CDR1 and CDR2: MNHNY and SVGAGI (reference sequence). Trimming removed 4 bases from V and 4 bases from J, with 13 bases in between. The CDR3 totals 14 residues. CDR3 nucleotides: TGTGCCAGCAGTTTGAGGGAGCCTCTCTATGGCTACACCTTC. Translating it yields CASSLREPLYGYTF.